A selection of T cell receptor beta chains follows, all from one sample in a study of cytomegalovirus exposure and HLA in healthy donors. Here immunoSEQ multiplex PCR was the method, and the copy in TCRdb shows in-frame clones only, minus some. The sample lists 150,000 or so clones, less than 90% occurring once. The sample consisted of PBMCs. The receptors here all came from a young man in good health and CMV-seropositive. Both conserved end residues are part of each CDR3. A D gene is named only where the DNA matches it firmly. Clone size is given for some rows only: seen once, a few or many times, or a class if the clone is expanded.

TRBV19	TRBJ2-1	TRBD2	-	TGTGCCAGTAGTATACTAGCGGGCCCAGGGGTCAATGAGCAGTTCTTC	CASSILAGPGVNEQFF
TRBV6-5	TRBJ2-1	-	-	TGTGCCAGCAGTTACTCCGGGGGCTCCTACAATGAGCAGTTCTTC	CASSYSGGSYNEQFF
TRBV11-3	TRBJ2-1	TRBD2	few	TGTGCCAGCAGCTCTCCGGGCCAGCGGGGGGCCCACAATGAGCAGTTCTTC	CASSSPGQRGAHNEQFF
TRBV11-3	TRBJ2-3	-	once	TGTGCCAGCAGCTTAGGGGGCTTCGGGACAGATACGCAGTATTTT	CASSLGGFGTDTQYF
TRBV29-1	TRBJ2-3	TRBD2	-	TGCAGCGTTGGGTTAGCGGGAGAACGTACAGATACGCAGTATTTT	CSVGLAGERTDTQYF
TRBV5-1	TRBJ2-6	-	-	TGCGCCAGCAGCTGGGCGGGGGCGTCCTCTGGGGCCAACGTCCTGACTTTC	CASSWAGASSGANVLTF
TRBV6-6	TRBJ2-7	TRBD2	-	TGTGCCAGCAGTACAGCGGGAGCACTATACGAGCAGTACTTC	CASSTAGALYEQYF
TRBV9	TRBJ2-2	TRBD2	few	TGTGCCAGCAGCGTTAGCGGGGGAGCGACTTACGGGGAGCTGTTTTTT	CASSVSGGATYGELFF
TRBV28	TRBJ1-4	TRBD1	-	TGTGCCAGCAGTTTGACAGGGCAGGGCGAAAAACTGTTTTTT	CASSLTGQGEKLFF
TRBV9	TRBJ2-7	-	-	TGTGCCAGCAGCCCCATCTCAGGCGCCTCCTACGAGCAGTACTTC	CASSPISGASYEQYF
TRBV27	TRBJ1-1	TRBD1	-	TGTGCCAGCAGGTTGTACAGGGGGAACACTGAAGCTTTCTTT	CASRLYRGNTEAFF
TRBV4-3	TRBJ1-4	TRBD1	few	TGCGCCAGCAGCCAGAGTCCGGGACAGCTTAGTGAAAAACTGTTTTTT	CASSQSPGQLSEKLFF
TRBV7-9	TRBJ1-4	TRBD1	-	TGTGCCAGCAGCTCTGACAGGGTGGGGAATGAAAAACTGTTTTTT	CASSSDRVGNEKLFF
TRBV19	TRBJ1-2	TRBD1	-	TGTGCCAGTAGTGACCCTAACACAGGGGGCTATGGCTACACCTTC	CASSDPNTGGYGYTF
TRBV4-2	TRBJ2-7	-	-	TGTGCCAGCAGCCAAGCCGCAATCGATGGCACCTACGAGCAGTACTTC	CASSQAAIDGTYEQYF
TRBV9	TRBJ2-3	TRBD2	-	TGTGCCAGCAGCCTCTCCGGGGGGGGGCCGAGAGATACGCAGTATTTT	CASSLSGGGPRDTQYF